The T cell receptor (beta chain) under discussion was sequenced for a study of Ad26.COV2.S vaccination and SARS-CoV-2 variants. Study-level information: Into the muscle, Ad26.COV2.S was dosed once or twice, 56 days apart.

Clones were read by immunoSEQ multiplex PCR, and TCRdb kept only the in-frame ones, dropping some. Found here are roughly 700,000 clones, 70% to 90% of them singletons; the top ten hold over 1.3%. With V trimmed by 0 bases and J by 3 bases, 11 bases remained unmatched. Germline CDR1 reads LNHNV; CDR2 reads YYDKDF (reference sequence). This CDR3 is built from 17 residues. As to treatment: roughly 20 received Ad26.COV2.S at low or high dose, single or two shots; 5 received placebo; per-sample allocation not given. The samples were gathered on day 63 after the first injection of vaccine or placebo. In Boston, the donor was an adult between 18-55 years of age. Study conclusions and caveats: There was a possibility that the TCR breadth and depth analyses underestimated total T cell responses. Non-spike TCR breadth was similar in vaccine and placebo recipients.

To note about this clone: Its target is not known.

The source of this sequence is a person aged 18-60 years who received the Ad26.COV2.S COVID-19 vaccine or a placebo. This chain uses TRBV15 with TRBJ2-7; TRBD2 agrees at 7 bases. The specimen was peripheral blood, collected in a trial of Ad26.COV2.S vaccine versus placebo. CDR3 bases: TGTGCCACCAGCAGAGATGGTGGGGGGGGATTGGACTACGAGCAGTACTTC. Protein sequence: CATSRDGGGGLDYEQYF.